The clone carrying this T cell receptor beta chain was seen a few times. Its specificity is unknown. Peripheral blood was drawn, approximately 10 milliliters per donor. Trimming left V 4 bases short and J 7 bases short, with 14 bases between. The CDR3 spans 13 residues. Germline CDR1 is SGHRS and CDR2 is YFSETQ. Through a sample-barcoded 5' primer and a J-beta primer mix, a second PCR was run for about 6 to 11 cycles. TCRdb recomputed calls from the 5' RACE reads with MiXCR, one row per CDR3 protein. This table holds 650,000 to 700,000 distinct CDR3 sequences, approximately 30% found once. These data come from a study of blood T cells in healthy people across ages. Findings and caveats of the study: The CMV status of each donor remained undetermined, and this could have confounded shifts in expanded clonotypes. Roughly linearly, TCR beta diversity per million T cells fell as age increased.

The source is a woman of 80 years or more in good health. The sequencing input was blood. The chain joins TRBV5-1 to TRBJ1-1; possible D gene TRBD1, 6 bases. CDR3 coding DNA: TGCGCCAGCAGCGCCGAAGGGGGGCTTGAAGCTTTCTTT. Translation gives CASSAEGGLEAFF.